These 11 T cell receptor beta chains were all obtained from the same sample, sequenced in a study of CD8 T cells in cerebrospinal fluid in Alzheimer's disease (dated by TCRdb to 2020 to 2021). To prepare the library, 10x single-cell sequencing was applied. The sequencing machine was a NextSeq 550. The reads went through TCRdb reprocessing, and each CDR3 protein sequence gets one entry with no DNA. The record for this sample contains approximately 1,000 distinct CDR3 sequences. 11% of the sample is in the top ten clones. The specimen was cerebrospinal fluid. The receptors were gathered from a human donor with mild cognitive impairment.

The CDR3 loop is CASSGTLKTKEQFF. The V gene is TRBV3-1, the J gene TRBJ2-1; TCRdb names TRBD1, which stays unverified in the absence of DNA. This CDR3 spans 14 amino acids. Germline values: CDR1 LGHDT, CDR2 YNNKEL (reference sequence).

This clonotype registers medium-sized by frequency. The chain combines TRBV19 with TRBJ1-1. Germline-derived CDR1 and CDR2 are LNHDA and SQIVND (reference sequence). The CDR3 runs to 16 residues. CDR3 sequence: CASSRPAGRVGTEAFF.

This clonotype is labeled large based on frequency. This chain joins TRBV5-1 and TRBJ2-3. Germline V gene data show CDR1 as SGHRS and CDR2 as YFSETQ. The CDR3 length is 15 residues. This CDR3 reads CASSLGDPSTDTQYF.

This clonotype ranks as medium-sized in terms of frequency. V and J are TRBV12-3 or TRBV12-4 and TRBJ1-4; TCRdb designates TRBD1, a call that cannot be tested without DNA. The CDR3 runs to 15 residues. CDR3 amino acids: CASSFYRGTNEKLFF.

By frequency, this clonotype registers medium-sized. V gene TRBV11-3 combines with J gene TRBJ2-1; the TRBD1 assignment by TCRdb is unverifiable without DNA. This CDR3 has 15 amino acids. Germline lookup yields CDR1 SGHNT and CDR2 YENEEA. CDR3 sequence: CASSSPGQGAGEQFF.

This clonotype is deemed medium-sized by its frequency. This chain connects TRBV7-8 to TRBJ2-3. CDR1 and CDR2 from the germline V gene are SGHVS and FQNEAQ. This CDR3 has 13 residues. CDR3 amino acids: CASSQWGTDTQYF.

Measured by frequency, this clonotype is medium-sized. The chain's CDR3 is CASRSGTGQETQYF. The gene calls are TRBV6-1 and TRBJ2-5; absent DNA, TCRdb's TRBD1 call cannot be checked. The CDR3 is 14 residues long. Germline CDR1 is MNHNS and CDR2 is SASEGT.

This clonotype is identified as medium-sized from frequency. This chain uses TRBV5-4 with TRBJ2-3; TCRdb picks TRBD1, but there is no DNA to check that call. Germline V lookup: CDR1 SGHNT, CDR2 YYREEE (reference sequence). The CDR3 spans 17 residues. CDR3 amino acids: CASSTQGARPSTDTQYF.

This clonotype is deemed hyperexpanded by its frequency. The CDR3 protein is CAISESSETLSTDTQYF. The chain couples TRBV10-3 to TRBJ2-3. Germline V lookup: CDR1 ENHRY, CDR2 SYGVKD. CDR3 length equals 17 residues.

Frequency places this clonotype as medium-sized. The rearrangement joins TRBV4-3 to TRBJ2-1; as DNA is missing, the TRBD1 call by TCRdb cannot be tested. This CDR3 is 16 amino acids long. Germline assignment: CDR1 LGHNA and CDR2 YSLEER. The CDR3 loop reads CASSQDGQGAYNEQFF.

This clonotype is identified as large (0.1 to 1%) from frequency. The rearrangement links TRBV7-2 to TRBJ1-1; TCRdb calls TRBD1, which cannot be checked without DNA. CDR1 SGHTA and CDR2 FQGNSA come from the germline V gene. CDR3 length: 14 residues. The CDR3 region is CASSLQGGNGEAFF.